The rows below give T cell receptor beta chains drawn from one sample of a study of cytomegalovirus exposure and HLA in healthy donors. Assay used: immunoSEQ multiplex PCR; TCRdb lists only in-frame clones, some missing. The sample shows 100,000 or so clones, 80% to 85% of them seen only once. Specimen: PBMCs. The receptors here all came from a man aged 25-45 years in good health and CMV-seropositive. Both conserved end residues are part of each CDR3. The D gene is left open where the match is weak. The size field is filled for only some rows; it gives once, few, many or a size class.

size: .; J: TRBJ2-2; V: TRBV30; D: .; CDR3: CAWSPGANTGELFF; DNA: TGTGCCTGGAGTCCGGGAGCGAACACCGGGGAGCTGTTTTTT
size: few; J: TRBJ1-1; V: TRBV5-1; D: .; CDR3: CASSFQGNTEAFF; DNA: TGCGCCAGCAGCTTCCAGGGGAACACTGAAGCTTTCTTT
size: .; J: TRBJ1-1; V: TRBV18; D: .; CDR3: CASSRTQVSGPEAFF; DNA: TGTGCCAGCTCACGCACCCAGGTCTCCGGTCCTGAAGCTTTCTTT
size: .; J: TRBJ2-7; V: TRBV25-1; D: .; CDR3: CASSVLRGEQYF; DNA: TGTGCCAGCAGTGTTCTCCGGGGCGAGCAGTACTTC
size: .; J: TRBJ1-5; V: TRBV2; D: .; CDR3: CASRARSNQPQHF; DNA: TGTGCCAGCAGGGCCAGAAGCAATCAGCCCCAGCATTTT
size: .; J: TRBJ1-1; V: TRBV5-6; D: .; CDR3: CASTRSGQNTEAFF; DNA: TGTGCCAGCACCCGATCGGGTCAGAACACTGAAGCTTTCTTT
size: .; J: TRBJ2-1; V: TRBV10-3; D: TRBD2; CDR3: CAISELAGGYNEQFF; DNA: TGTGCCATCAGTGAGCTGGCGGGGGGGTACAATGAGCAGTTCTTC
size: .; J: TRBJ1-5; V: TRBV7-9; D: .; CDR3: CASSFSSNQPQHF; DNA: TGTGCCAGCAGCTTTAGTAGCAATCAGCCCCAGCATTTT
size: .; J: TRBJ2-1; V: TRBV7-9; D: .; CDR3: CASLGPRGNEQFF; DNA: TGTGCCAGCTTAGGTCCTAGGGGCAATGAGCAGTTCTTC
size: .; J: TRBJ2-6; V: TRBV30; D: .; CDR3: CAWSVGAGANVLTF; DNA: TGTGCCTGGAGTGTAGGGGCTGGGGCCAACGTCCTGACTTTC
size: .; J: TRBJ1-1; V: TRBV12-5; D: .; CDR3: CASGLVSGPGILNTEAFF; DNA: TGTGCTAGTGGTTTGGTAAGCGGGCCCGGGATCTTGAACACTGAAGCTTTCTTT
size: .; J: TRBJ1-2; V: TRBV10-3; D: TRBD1; CDR3: CAISESGTDGYTF; DNA: TGTGCCATCAGTGAGTCGGGGACAGATGGCTACACCTTC
size: .; J: TRBJ2-7; V: TRBV25-1; D: .; CDR3: CASSDPQGTYEQYF; DNA: TGTGCCAGCAGTGATCCCCAGGGTACCTACGAGCAGTACTTC
size: .; J: TRBJ2-3; V: TRBV4-3; D: .; CDR3: CASSLSGALSTDTQYF; DNA: TGCGCCAGCAGCCTATCAGGGGCCCTGAGCACAGATACGCAGTATTTT